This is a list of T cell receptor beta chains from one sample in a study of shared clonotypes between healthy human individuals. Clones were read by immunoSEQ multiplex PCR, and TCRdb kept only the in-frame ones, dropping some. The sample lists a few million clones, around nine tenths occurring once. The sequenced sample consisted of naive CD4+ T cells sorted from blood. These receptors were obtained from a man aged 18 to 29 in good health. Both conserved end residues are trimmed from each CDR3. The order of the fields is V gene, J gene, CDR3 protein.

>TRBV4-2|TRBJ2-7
ASSPRGVAREQY
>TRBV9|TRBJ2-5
ASSVATDVRGGAETQY
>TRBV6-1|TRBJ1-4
ASRGNPSEKLF
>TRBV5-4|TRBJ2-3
ASSSRTGSTDTQY
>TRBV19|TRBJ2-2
ASRFAKLNAGELF
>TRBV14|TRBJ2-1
ASSQGTGGSQF
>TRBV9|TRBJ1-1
ASSVTGLNTEAF
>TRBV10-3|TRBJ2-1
AIRAGLAEVNEQF
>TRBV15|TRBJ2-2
ATSSKLAGGTGELF
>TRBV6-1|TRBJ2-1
ASSVLAGGVLGNEQF
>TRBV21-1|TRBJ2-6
ASSSITGGEWSGANVLT
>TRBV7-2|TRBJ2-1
ASSTGQGAREQF
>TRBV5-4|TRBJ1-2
ASSLDVRGYT
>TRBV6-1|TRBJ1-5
ASSSTGFGQPQH
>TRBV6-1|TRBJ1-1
ASSAPGPGAF
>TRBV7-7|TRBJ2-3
ASSLDLASTDTQY
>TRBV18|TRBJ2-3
ASSSGTSGSGTDTQY
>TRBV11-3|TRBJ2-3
ASSLGGNTDTQY
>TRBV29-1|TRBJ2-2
SVDLLDGTGELF
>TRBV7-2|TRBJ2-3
ASSSPGSSGLHTDTQY
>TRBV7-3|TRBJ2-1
ASSLTLGRGRNEQF
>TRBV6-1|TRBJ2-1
ASSELAGGANEQF
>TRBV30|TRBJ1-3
AWSSQPGNTIY